Listed here are 15 T cell receptor beta chains from one sample, sequenced in a study of cytomegalovirus exposure and HLA in healthy donors. Amplification used 60 Vbeta primers and 13 Jbeta primers. Profiling relied on immunoSEQ multiplex PCR, and the TCRdb table lists in-frame clones only, not all of them. The sample carries 95,000 to 100,000 clones, around 75% recorded once. The sample consisted of PBMCs. The receptors originated from a man in his fifties or sixties in good health and CMV-seronegative.

This chain uses TRBV4-1 with TRBJ2-5; 9 positions agree with TRBD2. Germline lookup yields CDR1 MGHRA and CDR2 YSYEKL. Trimming removed 0 bases from V and 5 bases from J; junction bases left unmatched: 13. The CDR3 runs 18 residues. CDR3: CASSQEGRASGNRETQYF. CDR3 nucleotide sequence: TGCGCCAGCAGCCAAGAAGGGAGGGCTAGCGGGAATAGGGAGACCCAGTACTTC.

J is TRBJ2-7 and V is TRBV5-1; possible D gene TRBD1, 6 bases. Trimming shortened V by 4 bases and J by 6 bases, and 20 bases separated the two germline ends. Germline values: CDR1 SGHRS, CDR2 YFSETQ. This CDR3 comprises 15 residues. DNA of the CDR3: TGCGCCAGCAGCCCGGCCCCTCAGGGGCGGATCGAGCAGTACTTC. Amino acids: CASSPAPQGRIEQYF.

This chain connects TRBV7-2 to TRBJ2-3, with TRBD1 matching 7 bases. The CDR3 is 17 amino acids. Germline CDR1 reads SGHTA; CDR2 reads FQGNSA. Trimming cost V 4 bases and J 0 bases; bases outside gene matches: 10. CDR3 coding DNA: TGTGCCAGCAGCTCGCAGAGGGGGCCGCGAAGCACAGATACGCAGTATTTT. Protein product: CASSSQRGPRSTDTQYF.

The genes are TRBV7-6 and TRBJ1-1; 7 positions agree with TRBD1. The CDR3 is 14 amino acids. Germline V gives CDR1 SGHVS, CDR2 FNYEAQ. J was trimmed by 0 bases and V by 6 bases; bases with no gene match: 4. This CDR3 is CASSYRGLNTEAFF. The DNA of the CDR3 is TGTGCCAGCAGTTACAGGGGCTTGAACACTGAAGCTTTCTTT.

This CDR3 is CASSLEGQLRDEQYF. DNA of the CDR3: TGTGCCAGCAGTTTAGAGGGACAGCTCCGGGACGAGCAGTACTTC. The chain recombines TRBV28 with TRBJ2-7, with TRBD1 matching over 7 bases. Germline assignment: CDR1 MDHEN and CDR2 SYDVKM. Trimming cost V 2 bases and J 5 bases; bases outside gene matches: 9. This CDR3 has 15 amino acids.

The CDR3 sequence: CASSAPTVTQPQHF. The CDR3 DNA reads TGTGCCAGTAGTGCGCCGACAGTAACTCAGCCCCAGCATTTT. The chain carries TRBV19 and TRBJ1-5, with D perhaps TRBD1 (5 bases). This CDR3 is built from 14 residues. Trimming stripped 5 bases from V and 6 bases from J, with 14 bases between. In germline, CDR1 is LNHDA, CDR2 SQIVND (reference sequence).

The chain couples TRBV28 to TRBJ2-1; D is uncertain. V dropped 7 bases and J dropped 10 bases, with 14 bases sitting between them. This CDR3 has 12 amino acids. Germline CDR1 MDHEN, CDR2 SYDVKM. CDR3 sequence: CASTMPPKEQFF. The CDR3 bases are TGTGCCAGCACCATGCCCCCTAAAGAGCAGTTCTTC.

J is TRBJ2-7 and V is TRBV4-1; maybe TRBD1 (6 bases). Trimming took 0 bases from V and 2 from J, leaving 14 bases between them. This CDR3 region has 16 residues. Germline values: CDR1 MGHRA, CDR2 YSYEKL. The CDR3 coding sequence is TGCGCCAGCAGCCAAGATCCGACCGGGACACCCTACGAGCAGTACTTC. This gives the protein CASSQDPTGTPYEQYF.

The chain is built from TRBV4-3 and TRBJ2-7; D is possibly TRBD2 (5 bases). Trimming removed 0 bases at V and 0 bases at J, with 6 bases between. From germline, CDR1 is LGHNA and CDR2 YSLEER. The CDR3 sequence is 14 residues long. CDR3 in DNA: TGCGCCAGCAGCCAAGAGAGGGCCTCCTACGAGCAGTACTTC. This codes for CASSQERASYEQYF.

This chain links TRBV18 with TRBJ2-2, with TRBD1 as a possible D gene (5 bases). Trimming cost V 3 bases and J 5 bases, with 13 bases left between them. The CDR3 has 15 residues. Germline CDR1 reads KGHSH; CDR2 reads LQKENI. The CDR3 protein is CASSPGQGRTGELFF. The CDR3 DNA sequence: TGTGCCAGCTCACCGGGGCAGGGTCGGACCGGGGAGCTGTTTTTT. Supplemented by reference TRBV18 and TRBJ2-2, the full variable domain reads NAGVMQNPRHLVRRRGQEARLRCSPMKGHSHVYWYRQLPEEGLKFMVYLQKENIIDESGMPKERFSAEFPKEGPSILRIQQVVRGDSAAYFCASSPGQGRTGELFFGEGSRLTVL.

The rearrangement links TRBV25-1 to TRBJ2-7, with 10 bases aligning to TRBD1. The junction had 6 bases not matched to a gene; V was cut back by 7 bases and J by 6 bases. Germline V CDR1 and CDR2: MGHDK, SYGVNS. The CDR3 has 13 amino acids. CDR3 loop: CASKRQGAGEQYF. CDR3 in DNA: TGTGCCAGCAAACGACAGGGGGCTGGCGAGCAGTACTTC.

This chain links TRBV18 with TRBJ1-6, with 8 bases that match TRBD1. The CDR3 consists of 14 residues. Trimming cost V 6 bases and J 11 bases; bases outside gene matches: 9. Germline V lookup: CDR1 KGHSH, CDR2 LQKENI. The CDR3 DNA sequence: TGTGCCAGCTCTCCTTCGACAGGGGACGCACCCCTCCACTTT. This codes for CASSPSTGDAPLHF.

V usage is TRBV28 and J usage is TRBJ1-5, with TRBD1 matching over 7 bases. The CDR3 totals 17 residues. Germline loops: CDR1 MDHEN, CDR2 SYDVKM. Unmatched junction bases numbered 14, after V lost 9 bases and J lost 0 bases. This CDR3 is CASTTGDSGYSNQPQHF. Written as DNA, the CDR3 is TGTGCCAGTACCACCGGGGACAGCGGTTATAGCAATCAGCCCCAGCATTTT.

CDR3 nucleotide sequence: TGCGCCAGCAGTGACACCAGGGACAGCTACGAGCAGTACTTC. Protein sequence: CASSDTRDSYEQYF. The chain recombines TRBV10-1 with TRBJ2-7; TRBD1 agrees at 7 bases. The length of the CDR3 is 14 residues. Losses at the gene ends were 3 bases for V and 3 bases for J; bases not matched to a gene: 5. Per the germline V gene, CDR1 is WNHNN and CDR2 is SYGVQD (reference sequence).

This chain uses TRBV2 with TRBJ2-4; a weak D match, TRBD1 (6 bases). Looked up from germline, CDR1 is SNHLY and CDR2 is FYNNEI. V lost 6 bases, J lost 2 bases, and 17 bases lay in between. This CDR3 comprises 16 residues. CDR3 loop: CASSPNRQESKNIQYF. The CDR3 DNA reads TGTGCCAGCAGCCCTAATCGACAGGAGTCCAAAAACATTCAGTACTTC.